The clone carrying this T cell receptor beta chain was observed a single time. Its antigen remains unidentified. The data are from a study of shared clonotypes between healthy human individuals. The CDR3 is made up of 16 amino acids. Germline CDR1 reads KGHSH; CDR2 reads LQKENI. Trimming shortened V by 1 base and J by 4 bases, and 17 bases separated the two germline ends. Assay runs were performed at deep level. Assay used: immunoSEQ multiplex PCR; TCRdb lists only in-frame clones, some missing. The sample carries approximately 500,000 clones, 75% to 85% recorded once. Study-level results: Limitation of the genetic and exposure-history diversity represented came from the few donors.

The sequenced sample was PBMCs. This rearrangement joins TRBV18 to TRBJ2-7, with no clear D. The TCR originated in a woman in her forties in good health. Some clones in this sample may be carry-over from other donors' samples. The CDR3 loop reads CASSPRTDKGLYEQYF. CDR3 DNA: TGTGCCAGCTCACCACGGACCGATAAAGGGTTATACGAGCAGTACTTC. The full variable domain, rest sourced from reference TRBV18 and TRBJ2-7, is NAGVMQNPRHLVRRRGQEARLRCSPMKGHSHVYWYRQLPEEGLKFMVYLQKENIIDESGMPKERFSAEFPKEGPSILRIQQVVRGDSAAYFCASSPRTDKGLYEQYFGPGTRLTVT.